Listed below are T cell receptor beta chains from one sample, sequenced in a study of CD8 T cells in Susac syndrome. TCRdb fed the immunoSEQ multiplex PCR reads into MiXCR, producing one record per CDR3 protein. The sample consists of approximately 260,000 distinct CDR3 sequences, 90% to 96% of them appearing once. The sample comprised CD4+ T cells from PBMCs. These receptors were obtained from a human donor with Susac syndrome. The CDR3 runs from the conserved cysteine through the conserved F or W. D genes are given only for firm matches. A clone size is listed for some rows: how often the clone was seen (once, few, many), or a class if it is expanded.

D,J,length,V,size,DNA,CDR3
-,TRBJ2-5,13,TRBV30,few,TGTGCCTGGAGTTTAGATGGAGGGGAGACCCAGTACTTC,CAWSLDGGETQYF
-,TRBJ1-2,14,TRBV3-1,-,TGTGCCAGCAGCCAAACGCGGGCGAACTATGGCTACACCTTC,CASSQTRANYGYTF
-,TRBJ1-1,12,TRBV29-1,-,TGCAGCGTTGAAGGAGAAGGCTCTGAAGCTTTCTTT,CSVEGEGSEAFF
TRBD2,TRBJ2-1,20,TRBV9,-,TGTGCCAGCAGCGTAGACCCCGGGACTAGCGTAATGAGCTCCTACAATGAGCAGTTCTTC,CASSVDPGTSVMSSYNEQFF
TRBD2,TRBJ2-1,18,TRBV6-5,-,TGTGCCAGCAGCTATCAGCTGGGACTAGCGGGAGTAATGAATGAGCAGTTCTTC,CASSYQLGLAGVMNEQFF
TRBD1,TRBJ2-7,13,TRBV25-1,-,TGTGCCAGCCATCGGACAGGGGGCTACGAGCAGTACTTC,CASHRTGGYEQYF
-,TRBJ1-4,15,TRBV3-1,-,TGTGCCAGCAGCCAAGATTCGATTCAGGGTGAAAAACTGTTTTTT,CASSQDSIQGEKLFF
-,TRBJ2-6,17,TRBV12-3/TRBV12-4,-,TGTGCCAGCAGCCCTCGGGGGAAGTGGTCTGGGGCCAACGTCCTGACTTTC,CASSPRGKWSGANVLTF
TRBD1,TRBJ1-1,14,TRBV30,few,TGTGCCTGGAGTGTCGACAGGGGGAACACTGAAGCTTTCTTT,CAWSVDRGNTEAFF
-,TRBJ1-5,13,TRBV12-3/TRBV12-4,-,TGTGCCAGCAGTTTAGCGCAGGAGCAGCCCCAGCATTTT,CASSLAQEQPQHF
-,TRBJ2-1,12,TRBV18,-,TGTGCCAGCTCTCGAGTAGGGGATGAGCAGTTCTTC,CASSRVGDEQFF
TRBD1,TRBJ2-1,16,TRBV14,-,TGTGCCAGCAGCCAAGCCTTTGGGACAGCCTACAATGAGCAGTTCTTC,CASSQAFGTAYNEQFF
-,TRBJ2-5,11,TRBV5-1,-,TGCGCCAGCACCACTGGGGTGACCCAGTACTTC,CASTTGVTQYF
-,TRBJ2-7,10,TRBV30,-,TGTGCCTGGAGTGGCTACGAGCAGTACTTC,CAWSGYEQYF
-,TRBJ2-4,17,TRBV6-5,-,TGTGCCAGCAGTTACTCGGCACGGGGGCTGGCCAAAAACATTCAGTACTTC,CASSYSARGLAKNIQYF
TRBD1,TRBJ1-1,14,TRBV20-1,-,TGCAGTGCTAGGTTTACAGGGGGCGGGACTGAAGCTTTCTTT,CSARFTGGGTEAFF
TRBD2,TRBJ2-7,15,TRBV3-1,-,TGTGCCAGCAGCCAACCAGCGGGAGGGCGAAGGGAGCAGTACTTC,CASSQPAGGRREQYF
-,TRBJ2-3,12,TRBV29-1,once,TGCAGCGTCGGGCCCCGGGGAGATACGCAGTATTTT,CSVGPRGDTQYF
TRBD2,TRBJ2-1,15,TRBV12-3/TRBV12-4,-,TGTGCCAGCAACCCCCAGAGCGGGGGAAACAATGAGCAGTTCTTC,CASNPQSGGNNEQFF
-,TRBJ1-5,14,TRBV12-3/TRBV12-4,-,TGTGCCAGCAGTTTTTCAGTCGGTGATCAGCCCCAGCATTTT,CASSFSVGDQPQHF
TRBD1,TRBJ2-1,13,TRBV12-3/TRBV12-4,-,TGTGCCAGCACGGGACAGGGGATGAATGAGCAGTTCTTC,CASTGQGMNEQFF
-,TRBJ2-5,13,TRBV5-4,-,TGTGCCAGCAGACGGGACTTCCAAGAGACCCAGTACTTC,CASRRDFQETQYF
TRBD1,TRBJ1-1,16,TRBV9,-,TGTGCCAGCAGCGACCAAAACAGGGGTTTGAACACTGAAGCTTTCTTT,CASSDQNRGLNTEAFF
-,TRBJ1-2,16,TRBV20-1,-,TGCAGTGCTAGAGACCATCGGCCAGGGAAGGAGGATGGCTACACCTTC,CSARDHRPGKEDGYTF
-,TRBJ2-1,12,TRBV18,-,TGTGCCAGCTCCACCCTAGGGCGTGAGCAGTTCTTC,CASSTLGREQFF
-,TRBJ1-2,13,TRBV29-1,once,TGCAGCGTTGAGGTCCAGGCCGACTATGGCTACACCTTC,CSVEVQADYGYTF
-,TRBJ2-1,14,TRBV20-1,-,TGCAGTGCCCCCCTCCGCCACAAATACAATGAGCAGTTCTTC,CSAPLRHKYNEQFF
-,TRBJ1-4,12,TRBV5-4,-,TGTGCCAGCAGTGTCCCAAATGAAAAACTGTTTTTT,CASSVPNEKLFF
-,TRBJ2-1,13,TRBV3-1,-,TGTGCCAGCAGCCAAGTTGCGATGAGTGAGCAGTTCTTC,CASSQVAMSEQFF
TRBD1,TRBJ1-2,14,TRBV24-1,-,TGTGCCACCAGTGATGCGGGACAGCAGTATGGCTACACCTTC,CATSDAGQQYGYTF
-,TRBJ1-3,12,TRBV30,-,TGTGCCTTTAGTAACACAGGAAACACCATATATTTT,CAFSNTGNTIYF
-,TRBJ1-1,17,TRBV7-3,-,TGTGCCAGCAGCTTAACGCGGGGCACCAAGTATAACACTGAAGCTTTCTTT,CASSLTRGTKYNTEAFF
-,TRBJ1-5,17,TRBV29-1,once,TGCAGCGTTGAGAGGGTATCGGGCAGTACCGTCAATCAGCCCCAGCATTTT,CSVERVSGSTVNQPQHF
-,TRBJ2-7,13,TRBV30,-,TGTGCCTGGGCGCGTTGGCCCCCCTACGAGCAGTACTTC,CAWARWPPYEQYF
-,TRBJ1-2,14,TRBV3-1,-,TGTGCCAGCAGCCGGGCGCCGGGAGGATATGGCTACACCTTC,CASSRAPGGYGYTF
TRBD1,TRBJ1-1,15,TRBV9,-,TGTGCCAGCAGCGTGGGACAGGGGACGAACACTGAAGCTTTCTTT,CASSVGQGTNTEAFF
TRBD1,TRBJ1-1,13,TRBV12-3/TRBV12-4,-,TGTGCCAGCAGGACAGGGTCAGGCACTGAAGCTTTCTTT,CASRTGSGTEAFF
-,TRBJ2-1,12,TRBV29-1,-,TGCAGCGCAGGATCTTACTACAATGAGCAGTTCTTC,CSAGSYYNEQFF
-,TRBJ1-1,13,TRBV29-1,-,TGCAGCGGTACCGGGCAGCTGAGCACTGAAGCTTTCTTT,CSGTGQLSTEAFF
-,TRBJ2-1,16,TRBV29-1,-,TGCAGCGTTGCCCGTCGTCTGGGGAGCTCCTACAATGAGCAGTTCTTC,CSVARRLGSSYNEQFF
-,TRBJ2-7,11,TRBV20-1,-,TGCAGTGCTAGAGATTCGGACGAGCAGTACTTC,CSARDSDEQYF
-,TRBJ2-5,15,TRBV2,-,TGTGCCAGCAGGAACCTCCGGGACACCGGACCGACCCAGTACTTC,CASRNLRDTGPTQYF
-,TRBJ2-7,16,TRBV4-1,-,TGCGCCAGCAGCCAAGGCGGGTTTAGCGACTCCTACGAGCAGTACTTC,CASSQGGFSDSYEQYF
-,TRBJ1-2,12,TRBV11-2,-,TGTGCCAGCAGCCCTACAGGGATTGGCTACACCTTC,CASSPTGIGYTF
TRBD1,TRBJ2-6,18,TRBV14,-,TGTGCCAGCAGCTACCGACCCGGGACAGCCTCTGGGGCCAACGTCCTGACTTTC,CASSYRPGTASGANVLTF
-,TRBJ1-1,13,TRBV15,-,TGTGCCACCAGCAGAGTGCAGGTCGGCGAAGCTTTCTTT,CATSRVQVGEAFF
-,TRBJ1-2,12,TRBV29-1,-,TGCAGCGTTGATGTACAGGGATTTGGCTACACCTTC,CSVDVQGFGYTF
-,TRBJ2-5,13,TRBV7-9,-,TGTGCCAGTGGGGGGGCCGGCACGGAGACCCAGTACTTC,CASGGAGTETQYF
TRBD2,TRBJ2-7,16,TRBV4-1,-,TGCGCCAGCAGCCACCTGACTAGCGGGAGAAACTACGAGCAGTACTTC,CASSHLTSGRNYEQYF
-,TRBJ2-7,12,TRBV5-6,-,TGTGCCAGCAGCTTGGACAGGGCCGAGCAGTACTTC,CASSLDRAEQYF
TRBD2,TRBJ2-7,13,TRBV20-1,once,TGCAGTGCTTCAAGCGGGAGCGGCTACGAGCAGTACTTC,CSASSGSGYEQYF
TRBD1,TRBJ1-4,15,TRBV28,-,TGTGCCAGCATTCCCAGCGGGACAGCTAATGAAAAACTGTTTTTT,CASIPSGTANEKLFF
TRBD1,TRBJ2-7,15,TRBV30,-,TGTGCCTGGAGTGTCCCCGTACAGGGGTACAACGAGCAGTACTTC,CAWSVPVQGYNEQYF